The next 28 T cell receptor beta chains were all read from a single sample in a study of regulatory T cells in long-lasting Graves disease. Time point here: newly diagnosed GD, antithyroid drugs for less than 3 months. With RNA extracted from PBMCs as input, the TCR library was made. Relying on iRepertoire HTBI primers and Arm-PCR of CDR3 regions, the team built TCR beta libraries. TCRdb redid the calling of the multiplex PCR reads with MiXCR, one entry per CDR3 protein. The sample includes about 540,000 distinct CDR3 sequences, less than 15% seen only once; the top ten take 8% to 10%. This sample also belongs to another study, concerning T cells in Graves' hyperthyroidism and ophthalmopathy.

Sequences were derived from peripheral blood mononuclear cells (PBMCs), sampled at new diagnosis, from a patient treated with antithyroid drugs. The source is a man under 40 with Graves disease.

The sample holds many counts of this clonotype. This chain uses TRBV27 with TRBJ1-5, with D tentatively TRBD1 (6 bases). CDR3 length: 15 residues. Germline CDR1 MNHEY, CDR2 SMNVEV (reference sequence). V lost 0 bases, J lost 5 bases, and 11 bases lay in between. The CDR3 DNA sequence: TGTGCCAGCAGTTTATCTTGGGACAACGATCAGCCCCAGCATTTT. This gives the protein CASSLSWDNDQPQHF.

This clonotype came up many times. This chain links TRBV7-3 with TRBJ1-1, with 9 nucleotides matching TRBD1. V lost 5 bases to trimming and J lost 0 bases; unmatched junction nucleotides: 4. This CDR3 region has 15 residues. Looked up from germline, CDR1 is SGHTA and CDR2 is FQGTGA. The CDR3 loop reads CASSRDRAVNTEAFF. DNA for the CDR3: TGTGCCAGCAGCCGGGACAGGGCTGTGAACACTGAAGCTTTCTTT. Using reference TRBV7-3 and TRBJ1-1 for the parts outside the CDR3, the full variable domain is GAGVSQTPSNKVTEKGKYVELRCDPISGHTALYWYRQSLGQGPEFLIYFQGTGAADDSGLPNDRFFAVRPEGSVSTLKIQRTERGDSAVYLCASSRDRAVNTEAFFGQGTRLTVV.

This clonotype has only a few counts. This sequence joins TRBV25-1 and TRBJ2-1; D possibly uses TRBD1 or TRBD2 (6 bases each). The CDR3 consists of 17 residues. CDR1 and CDR2 (germline): MGHDK, SYGVNS. The V end was cut by 3 bases, the J end by 8 bases, with 23 bases between. The CDR3 sequence: CASSDSGSGAGLDEQFF. In DNA, the CDR3 is TGTGCCAGCAGTGATTCAGGGTCGGGGGCAGGTCTCGATGAGCAGTTCTTC.

This clonotype was counted ten times or more. The gene calls are TRBV2 and TRBJ2-5; D not certain. The CDR3 loop spans 13 amino acids. Germline lookup yields CDR1 SNHLY and CDR2 FYNNEI. V was clipped by 6 bases and J by 2 bases, with 10 bases between them. The CDR3 DNA is TGTGCCAGCAGGCCCGACGGACAAGAGACCCAGTACTTC. This encodes CASRPDGQETQYF. Complete variable domain (other parts from reference TRBV2 and TRBJ2-5): EPEVTQTPSHQVTQMGQEVILRCVPISNHLYFYWYRQILGQKVEFLVSFYNNEISEKSEIFDDQFSVERPDGSNFTLKIRSTKLEDSAMYFCASRPDGQETQYFGPGTRLLVL.

This clonotype was picked up many times. This chain links TRBV9 with TRBJ2-5; 8 bases are a match to TRBD2. The CDR3 covers 15 residues. J gave up 4 bases and V 0 bases, and 5 bases lay outside the gene matches. CDR1 and CDR2 from the germline V gene are SGDLS and YYNGEE. The CDR3 protein is CASSVGGGRIETQYF. The CDR3 DNA is TGTGCCAGCAGCGTAGGGGGCGGGAGGATAGAGACCCAGTACTTC.

This clonotype was seen many times. This chain uses TRBV15 with TRBJ2-2, with TRBD2 matching 13 bases. In germline, CDR1 is LNHNV, CDR2 YYDKDF (reference sequence). This CDR3 comprises 15 residues. The V segment lost 5 bases and the J segment 5 bases; nucleotides outside the gene matches: 2. The CDR3 is CATSAGLAGTGELFF. The CDR3 nucleotides read TGTGCCACCAGCGCGGGACTAGCGGGGACCGGGGAGCTGTTTTTT.

The chain couples TRBV18 to TRBJ1-1, with 8 bases identical to TRBD1. The V gene end was trimmed by 6 bases and the J gene end by 4 bases; junction bases not matched to a gene: 10. The CDR3 has 15 amino acids. Per the germline V gene, CDR1 is KGHSH and CDR2 is LQKENI. The CDR3: CASSEQGEDGTEAFF. The CDR3 DNA follows: TGTGCCAGCTCGGAACAGGGGGAAGACGGCACTGAAGCTTTCTTT.

This clonotype was recorded many times. This chain links TRBV4-1 with TRBJ2-7; no firm D call. The germline V and J ends were trimmed by 5 bases and 3 bases, with 11 bases remaining between them. The CDR3 covers 13 residues. Germline values: CDR1 MGHRA, CDR2 YSYEKL. The CDR3 coding sequence is TGCGCCAGCAGCTCACAGAATGTCTACGAGCAGTACTTC. It translates to CASSSQNVYEQYF.

Many counts were recorded for this clonotype. This chain connects TRBV6-1 to TRBJ2-7; 8 bases fit TRBD2. With 6 bases clipped from V and 5 bases from J, the junction kept 9 bases outside the gene matches. Germline V lookup: CDR1 MNHNS, CDR2 SASEGT. The CDR3 sequence is 14 residues long. CDR3 sequence: CASRTGGPRHEQYF. The CDR3, as DNA: TGTGCCAGCAGAACGGGAGGGCCCCGCCACGAGCAGTACTTC.

This clonotype has ten or more counts. This chain connects TRBV19 to TRBJ2-7; D is unresolved. V was shortened by 5 bases and J by 3 bases, with 8 bases between the two germline ends. The germline V gene encodes CDR1 LNHDA and CDR2 SQIVND (reference sequence). The CDR3 covers 12 residues. The CDR3 sequence: CASSASSYEQYF. In DNA, the CDR3 is TGTGCCAGTAGTGCCTCAAGCTACGAGCAGTACTTC. The variable domain in full, with the rest retrieved from reference TRBV19 and TRBJ2-7, is DGGITQSPKYLFRKEGQNVTLSCEQNLNHDAMYWYRQDPGQGLRLIYYSQIVNDFQKGDIAEGYSVSREKKESFPLTVTSAQKNPTAFYLCASSASSYEQYFGPGTRLTVT.

In the case of this clonotype: A read error may explain this, as a much larger clone is one base away. CDR3 region: CASSQVEEDTQCF. The DNA for the CDR3 is TGTGCCAGCAGCCAAGTAGAAGAAGATACGCAGTGTTTT. This chain uses TRBV3-1 with TRBJ2-3, with D uncertain. The CDR3 loop spans 13 amino acids. CDR1 LGHDT and CDR2 YNNKEL come from the germline V gene (reference sequence).

The chain is built from TRBV5-6 and TRBJ2-1; TRBD2 matches 9 bases. After removal of 7 bases from V and 8 bases from J, the junction contained 16 bases not matched to a gene. Looked up from germline, CDR1 is SGHDT and CDR2 is YYEEEE. The CDR3 totals 16 residues. CDR3: CASSRGPVAGGYEQFF. In DNA form, the CDR3 reads TGTGCCAGCTCGAGGGGTCCGGTTGCGGGAGGGTATGAGCAGTTCTTC.

This clonotype was counted many times. The V and J genes are TRBV6-1 and TRBJ2-7, with unresolved D. The V gene's germline CDR1 is MNHNS and CDR2 SASEGT. Trimming pared 5 bases from V and 3 bases from J, leaving 14 bases between. The CDR3 is 14 amino acids. CDR3 nucleotide sequence: TGTGCCAGCAGTATCCGCGCTTGGGGCTACGAGCAGTACTTC. Amino acids: CASSIRAWGYEQYF.

This clonotype has a handful of counts. The rearrangement uses TRBV5-1 and TRBJ2-7; possibly TRBD2 for D (6 bases). The CDR3 contains 14 residues. CDR1 and CDR2 from the germline V gene are SGHRS and YFSETQ. V dropped 4 bases and J dropped 2 bases, with 13 bases sitting between them. The CDR3 here is CASSGRGRTYEQYF. In DNA form, the CDR3 reads TGCGCCAGCAGCGGCCGGGGGAGAACCTACGAGCAGTACTTC.

CDR3 nucleotides: TGTGCCTGTACACGGACCGGGCCCTCCTACGAGCAGTACTTC. Residues: CACTRTGPSYEQYF. This chain connects TRBV7-8 to TRBJ2-7; D is unresolved. CDR3 length: 14 residues. V was shortened by 11 bases and J by 0 bases, with 17 bases between the two germline ends. CDR1 is SGHVS and CDR2 is FQNEAQ in the germline V gene.

This clonotype was detected many times. The genes are TRBV2 and TRBJ2-5, with D tentatively TRBD2 (5 bases). Germline assignment: CDR1 SNHLY and CDR2 FYNNEI. Between the trimmed V and J ends, which lost 6 bases and 2 bases, there was a span of 7 bases. The CDR3 is made up of 12 amino acids. The CDR3 loop reads CASRGLQETQYF. Written as DNA, the CDR3 is TGTGCCAGCAGAGGACTGCAAGAGACCCAGTACTTC.

This clonotype was recorded many times. The chain links TRBV10-2 to TRBJ2-7, with 9 bases fitting TRBD2. Germline V gene data show CDR1 as WSHSY and CDR2 as SAAADI. The V and J ends lost 6 bases and 6 bases, in that order; junction bases with no gene match: 15. The CDR3 totals 16 residues. CDR3 loop: CASRAGSGSTGGEQYF. CDR3 nucleotide sequence: TGCGCCAGCAGGGCCGGTAGCGGGAGCACCGGGGGCGAGCAGTACTTC.

This clonotype was observed at least ten times. The V call is TRBV5-1, the J call TRBJ2-3; no firm D call. Germline CDR1 SGHRS, CDR2 YFSETQ. V lost 0 bases to trimming and J lost 6 bases, with 8 bases between them. This CDR3 spans 13 amino acids. The CDR3 is CASSLAIVDTQYF. The DNA for the CDR3 is TGCGCCAGCAGCTTGGCCATCGTTGATACGCAGTATTTT.

This clonotype came up many times. This chain uses TRBV12-5 with TRBJ2-2; 7 nucleotides align to TRBD2. Germline lookup yields CDR1 LGHNT and CDR2 FRNRAP. The CDR3 runs to 14 residues. V lost 5 bases to trimming and J lost 7 bases; unmatched junction nucleotides: 7. CDR3 sequence (DNA): TGTGCTAGTGGTACTAGCGTACGGATCGGGGAGCTGTTTTTT. It is translated as CASGTSVRIGELFF.

The gene calls are TRBV7-2 and TRBJ2-7; no firm D call. Between the trimmed V and J ends, which lost 5 bases and 11 bases, there was a span of 16 bases. The CDR3 extends over 12 amino acids. CDR1 and CDR2 from the germline V gene are SGHTA and FQGNSA. The CDR3, as DNA: TGTGCCAGCAGCGCCCCGGGCCCGGAGAAGTACTTC. Amino acids: CASSAPGPEKYF.

This clonotype was detected once. The chain is built from TRBV20-1 and TRBJ2-1, with 7 nucleotides matching TRBD2. This CDR3 spans 16 amino acids. Germline V gene sequence: CDR1 DFQATT, CDR2 SNEGSKA (reference sequence). The J segment lost 0 bases and the V segment lost 0 bases, leaving 5 bases of the junction unmatched. CDR3 DNA: TGCAGTGCTAGAGATCGTCTAGCGGTCTCCTACAATGAGCAGTTCTTC. Translated: CSARDRLAVSYNEQFF.

This clonotype came up many times. The CDR3 spells CASSTGGNTIYF. In DNA, the CDR3 is TGTGCCAGCAGCACGGGGGGAAACACCATATATTTT. The V call is TRBV12-3 or TRBV12-4, the J call TRBJ1-3; no reliable D call. The length of the CDR3 is 12 residues. Trimming took 6 bases from V and 4 from J, leaving 7 bases between them.

In its sample, this clonotype was seen many times. The chain employs TRBV2 and TRBJ2-4, with D tentatively TRBD1 or TRBD2 (6 bases each). Germline V gene sequence: CDR1 SNHLY, CDR2 FYNNEI. Trimming pared 1 base from V and 9 bases from J, leaving 10 bases between. This CDR3 region has 13 residues. The CDR3 here is CASSEEGGVIQYF. CDR3 in DNA: TGTGCCAGCAGTGAAGAGGGGGGTGTCATTCAGTACTTC. The variable domain in full, with the rest retrieved from reference TRBV2 and TRBJ2-4, is EPEVTQTPSHQVTQMGQEVILRCVPISNHLYFYWYRQILGQKVEFLVSFYNNEISEKSEIFDDQFSVERPDGSNFTLKIRSTKLEDSAMYFCASSEEGGVIQYFGAGTRLSVL.

This chain links TRBV5-5 with TRBJ2-6; TRBD2 is a possible D gene (5 bases). The CDR3 spans 17 residues. Per the germline V gene, CDR1 is SGHKS and CDR2 is YYEKEE (reference sequence). V lost 0 bases and J 4 bases, leaving 14 bases between the germline ends. The DNA of the CDR3 is TGTGCCAGCAGCTTGGTGGGGAAACTAGGAGGGGCCAACGTCCTGACTTTC. It translates to CASSLVGKLGGANVLTF.

The genes are TRBV20-1 and TRBJ2-5; TRBD2 matches at 11 bases. CDR1 and CDR2 (germline): DFQATT, SNEGSKA (reference sequence). V lost 6 bases and J lost 3; bases outside the gene matches: 9. The CDR3 covers 15 residues. The CDR3: CSARPGLAEEETQYF. The CDR3, as DNA: TGCAGTGCCAGACCGGGACTAGCGGAAGAAGAGACCCAGTACTTC.

This clonotype was picked up many times. This chain joins TRBV24-1 and TRBJ1-5; D remains ambiguous. CDR3 length: 12 residues. The germline V and J ends were trimmed by 1 base and 6 bases, with 3 bases remaining between them. Germline V gives CDR1 KGHDR, CDR2 SFDVKD. In DNA form, the CDR3 reads TGTGCCACCAGTGATTTCGGTCAGCCCCAGCATTTT. As protein: CATSDFGQPQHF.

This clonotype has more than one count but fewer than ten. The chain carries TRBV29-1 and TRBJ2-2; 9 nucleotides align to TRBD1. V shed 3 bases and J 1 base; nucleotides not matched to a gene: 3. The germline V gene encodes CDR1 SQVTM and CDR2 ANQGSEA. This CDR3 spans 15 amino acids. The CDR3 reads CSVEGDRENTGELFF. Here the CDR3 DNA reads TGCAGCGTTGAGGGGGACAGGGAGAACACCGGGGAGCTGTTTTTT.

This clonotype was counted only a few times. A far larger clone is off by one base, so a read error is likely. The CDR3 reads CASSWRGSYSEQFF. The CDR3 nucleotides are TGTGCCAGCAGTTGGCGGGGCTCCTACAGTGAGCAGTTCTTC. J is TRBJ2-1 and V is TRBV6-9; the D gene is possibly TRBD2 (6 bases). CDR3 length: 14 amino acids. Germline values: CDR1 MNHGY, CDR2 SVAAGI.